The 15 T cell receptor beta chains listed next were all sequenced from one sample in a study of blood T cell repertoires in COVID-19. TCRdb keeps only in-frame clones here, not all; method: immunoSEQ multiplex PCR. The sample comprises about 410,000 clones, around 89% of which are singletons, and approximately 1.5% rests with the top ten. Sequencing was done on a sample of peripheral blood. All receptors come from a woman between 40 and 50 years old with COVID-19, enrolled during active disease.

The chain links TRBV13 to TRBJ1-5; D may be TRBD1 (6 bases). V was cut by 5 bases and J by 2 bases, with 10 bases left in between. There are 14 residues in the CDR3. The V gene's germline CDR1 is PRHDT and CDR2 FYEKMQ (reference sequence). The CDR3: CASSLQGGNQPQHF. The CDR3 DNA sequence: TGTGCCAGCAGCCTACAGGGCGGCAATCAGCCCCAGCATTTT. The full variable domain, its missing parts supplied by reference TRBV13 and TRBJ1-5, is AAGVIQSPRHLIKEKRETATLKCYPIPRHDTVYWYQQGPGQDPQFLISFYEKMQSDKGSIPDRFSAQQFSDYHSELNMSSLELGDSALYFCASSLQGGNQPQHFGDGTRLSIL.

The rearrangement links TRBV15 to TRBJ2-5, with D possibly TRBD2 on 6 matching bases. Germline V lookup: CDR1 LNHNV, CDR2 YYDKDF (reference sequence). The germline V and J ends were trimmed by 2 bases and 11 bases, with 30 bases remaining between them. The CDR3 is 18 amino acids. As DNA, the CDR3 is TGTGCCACCAGCAGACCCCGGGCAGGACACATGGGCGGGACGAGACAGTACTTC. Translated: CATSRPRAGHMGGTRQYF.

The V call is TRBV27, the J call TRBJ1-2; possibly TRBD1 for D (6 bases). The CDR3 is 15 amino acids. The V gene lost 9 bases and the J gene lost 8 bases, with 25 bases spanning the gap. The germline V gene encodes CDR1 MNHEY and CDR2 SMNVEV (reference sequence). The chain's CDR3 is CASSLERGGSSGYTF. The CDR3, as DNA: TGTGCCAGTTCCCTTGAAAGGGGGGGATCTAGCGGCTACACCTTC.

The chain joins TRBV28 to TRBJ2-2; 10 nucleotides match TRBD2. Germline V gene data show CDR1 as MDHEN and CDR2 as SYDVKM. The CDR3 has 15 amino acids. CDR3 amino acids: CLSGGAGLNTGELFF. The CDR3 DNA follows: TGTCTGAGCGGGGGGGCCGGGCTGAACACCGGGGAGCTGTTTTTT. The full variable domain, its missing parts supplied by reference TRBV28 and TRBJ2-2, is DVKVTQSSRYLVKRTGEKVFLECVQDMDHENMFWYRQDPGLGLRLIYFSYDVKMKEKGDIPEGYSVSREKKERFSLILESASTNQTSMYLCLSGGAGLNTGELFFGEGSRLTVL.

The chain joins TRBV28 to TRBJ2-3; TRBD2 matches at 8 bases. V lost 2 bases and J lost 2; bases outside the gene matches: 3. The germline V gene has CDR1 MDHEN and CDR2 SYDVKM. The CDR3 sequence is 15 residues long. In DNA, the CDR3 is TGTGCCAGCAGTTTAAGCGGGAGCCCCACAGATACGCAGTATTTT. Amino acids: CASSLSGSPTDTQYF.

The rearrangement uses TRBV3-1 (or the pseudogene TRBV3-2) and TRBJ1-2, with 10 bases lining up with TRBD1. The CDR3 loop spans 14 amino acids. V shed 3 bases and J 4 bases; nucleotides not matched to a gene: 2. Per germline, CDR1 LGHDT and CDR2 YNNKEL (reference sequence). CDR3 sequence reads: CASSQGQGSYGYTF. For the CDR3, the DNA is TGTGCCAGCAGCCAGGGACAGGGGAGCTATGGCTACACCTTC.

The chain employs TRBV6-4 and TRBJ2-1, with D unresolved. Trimming stripped 6 bases from V and 6 bases from J, with 15 bases between. The CDR3 length is 14 residues. CDR1 and CDR2 (germline): MRHNA, SNTAGT. CDR3 sequence: CASSPTLNANEQFF. The CDR3 DNA sequence: TGTGCCAGCAGCCCTACACTAAACGCCAATGAGCAGTTCTTC.

The CDR3 protein is CASSSSSGKSTGELFF. Here the CDR3 DNA reads TGTGCCAGCAGCTCCTCTAGCGGGAAAAGCACCGGGGAGCTGTTTTTT. The genes are TRBV5-4 and TRBJ2-2, with 9 bases that match TRBD2. With 3 bases clipped from V and 4 bases from J, the junction kept 7 bases outside the gene matches. Germline loops: CDR1 SGHNT, CDR2 YYREEE (reference sequence). This CDR3 spans 16 amino acids.

V and J are TRBV27 and TRBJ2-7, with TRBD2 as a possible D gene (5 bases). Germline CDR1 is MNHEY and CDR2 is SMNVEV (reference sequence). Trimming took 5 bases from V and 0 from J, leaving 11 bases between them. The CDR3 covers 14 residues. The CDR3 is CASSTQRFSYEQYF. The CDR3 coding sequence is TGTGCCAGCAGTACTCAGCGGTTCTCCTACGAGCAGTACTTC.

The rearrangement links TRBV6-5 to TRBJ2-5, with D maybe TRBD1 (5 bases). V was trimmed by 5 bases and J by 2 bases, leaving 15 bases between them. The CDR3 sequence is 15 residues long. Germline CDR1 MNHEY, CDR2 SVGAGI. The CDR3 bases are TGTGCCAGCAGTCGTGCCTGGGGCAGTCAAGAGACCCAGTACTTC. Translation: CASSRAWGSQETQYF.

This chain connects TRBV7-8 to TRBJ1-1, with D unclear. Germline V gives CDR1 SGHVS, CDR2 FQNEAQ. CDR3 size: 16 residues. The ends were cut back, 5 bases at V and 1 base at J, with 17 bases in the middle. As DNA, the CDR3 is TGTGCCAGCAGCCCAAGGGAGCGGTCGACGAACACTGAAGCTTTCTTT. Encoded protein: CASSPRERSTNTEAFF.

CDR3 region: CASSTGQGAGGYTF. The CDR3 DNA is TGTGCCAGTAGTACCGGACAGGGGGCAGGAGGCTACACCTTC. The rearrangement joins TRBV19 to TRBJ1-2; 11 nucleotides agree with TRBD1. Trimming removed 4 bases from V and 8 bases from J; junction bases left unmatched: 6. CDR1 LNHDA and CDR2 SQIVND come from the germline V gene (reference sequence). CDR3 length: 14 residues.

For this clone: Different DNA sequences within this sample yield the same CDR3. The rearrangement uses TRBV5-1 and TRBJ2-1, with 11 positions matching TRBD2. The CDR3 is 15 residues long. Germline CDR1 SGHRS, CDR2 YFSETQ. Germline trimming cut 0 bases from V and 7 bases from J; bases unmatched to any gene: 3. CDR3 sequence reads: CASSLELAGVNEQFF. As DNA, the CDR3 is TGCGCCAGCAGCTTGGAACTAGCGGGAGTGAATGAGCAGTTCTTC.

This chain connects TRBV4-1 to TRBJ1-2, with a possible D match to TRBD1 (6 bases). Germline CDR1 MGHRA, CDR2 YSYEKL. V was clipped by 4 bases and J by 0 bases, with 12 bases between them. The CDR3 is 15 amino acids. CDR3 sequence reads: CASSLRQAANYGYTF. The CDR3 DNA reads as TGCGCCAGCAGCCTTAGACAGGCAGCTAACTATGGCTACACCTTC.

The chain has TRBV6-5 and TRBJ1-1; D might be TRBD1 (5 bases). Germline loops: CDR1 MNHEY, CDR2 SVGAGI. This CDR3 region has 14 residues. Deletions cut 8 bases from V and 0 bases from J, with 13 bases between. CDR3 loop: CASSLTGVNTEAFF. In nucleotides, the CDR3 is TGTGCCAGCTCCCTGACGGGGGTGAACACTGAAGCTTTCTTT.